The rows below give T cell receptor beta chains drawn from one sample of a study of shared clonotypes between healthy human individuals. Method: immunoSEQ multiplex PCR; TCRdb's copy keeps in-frame clones and lacks some. The sample lists about 460,000 clones, roughly three quarters occurring once. The sequenced sample was PBMCs. The source of these receptors is a woman aged 40 to 50 in good health. Some clones in this sample may be carry-over from other donors' samples. CDR3s include the opening cysteine and the closing phenylalanine or tryptophan. A D gene is named only where the DNA matches it firmly. The listing skips clone size in some rows; elsewhere it reads once, few, many or a size class.

clone size	V gene	J gene	D gene	CDR3 DNA	CDR3 protein
-	TRBV5-1	TRBJ1-5	-	TGCGCCAGCAGCTTTGGCGGGAACCAGCCCCAGCATTTT	CASSFGGNQPQHF
-	TRBV2	TRBJ2-1	TRBD2	TGTGCCAGCAGGGCTAGCGGGAGGGTTTACAATGAGCAGTTCTTC	CASRASGRVYNEQFF
few	TRBV6-6	TRBJ2-5	-	TGTGCCAGCAGTTACCCTCAAACTCAAGAGACCCAGTACTTC	CASSYPQTQETQYF
-	TRBV10-3	TRBJ2-3	TRBD2	TGTGCGGGGGGGACCACAGATACGCAGTATTTT	CAGGTTDTQYF
-	TRBV11-2	TRBJ2-2	-	TGTGCCAGCAGGGACTTAAACACCGGGGAGCTGTTTTTT	CASRDLNTGELFF
few	TRBV9	TRBJ1-2	TRBD1	TGTGCCAGCAGCGTGCACCGGGACAGGAGGGTGGCTTGGTTTTATGGCTACACCTTC	CASSVHRDRRVAWFYGYTF
-	TRBV19	TRBJ1-3	-	TGTGCCAGTAGTATAGCCCGAGTCCCTGGAAACACCATATATTTT	CASSIARVPGNTIYF
-	TRBV10-1	TRBJ1-2	-	TGCGCCAGCAGTGAGTCGATGTGGGATAGGAACTATGGCTACACCTTC	CASSESMWDRNYGYTF
-	TRBV7-2	TRBJ2-6	-	TGTGCCAGCAGCGAAATTCTCTCTGGGGCCAACGTCCTGACTTTC	CASSEILSGANVLTF
-	TRBV7-8	TRBJ2-2	-	TGTGCCAGCAGCTTAGACTCCCTACCCGGGGAGCTGTTTTTT	CASSLDSLPGELFF
-	TRBV28	TRBJ2-2	-	TGTGCCAGCAAAAACGGAAACACCGGGGAGCTGTTTTTT	CASKNGNTGELFF
-	TRBV30	TRBJ2-7	-	TGTTCCATCCGGGGTGTCTCCTACGAGCAGTACTTC	CSIRGVSYEQYF
-	TRBV4-3	TRBJ2-5	TRBD2	TGCGCCAGCAGCCAGGGGACTAGCAGACAAGAGACCCAGTACTTC	CASSQGTSRQETQYF
-	TRBV11-2	TRBJ2-5	-	TGTGCCAGCAGCTTGGACTCGGAGACCCAGTACTTC	CASSLDSETQYF
-	TRBV4-2	TRBJ2-7	TRBD2	TGTGCCAGCAGCCAAGACGGAAGCGGGAGCCCCTACGAGCAGTACTTC	CASSQDGSGSPYEQYF
-	TRBV30	TRBJ2-1	TRBD2	TGTGCCTGGAGTCCTAGCGGGCAACCCTACAATGAGCAGTTCTTC	CAWSPSGQPYNEQFF